This is a list of T cell receptor beta chains from one sample in a study of regulatory T cells in long-lasting Graves disease. TCRdb reanalysed the multiplex PCR reads using MiXCR and keeps one entry per CDR3 protein. The repertoire holds a few hundred thousand distinct CDR3 sequences, with about 15% as singletons. This sample was shared with a second study, whose subject was T cells in Graves' hyperthyroidism and ophthalmopathy.

Sequencing used peripheral blood mononuclear cells (PBMCs), obtained at new diagnosis, from a patient treated with antithyroid drugs. Receptor source: a woman in her late teens or twenties with Graves disease. Both conserved end residues are part of each CDR3. The D gene is left open where the match is weak.

>TRBJ2-3|TRBD2|TRBV12-3/TRBV12-4
CASSLVSGAPDTQYF
>TRBJ2-7|NA|TRBV28
CASSPGRGQVPEQYF
>TRBJ2-3|NA|TRBV20-1
CSARAVAVTEADTQYF
>TRBJ2-1|NA|TRBV20-1
CSAPRGDNEQFF
>TRBJ2-7|TRBD1|TRBV19
CASLSLQQTGQVHF
>NA|TRBD2|TRBV12-3/TRBV12-4
CASSALAGLRTQYF
>TRBJ1-5|NA|TRBV20-1
CSAPPSGRDNQPQHF
>TRBJ1-4|NA|TRBV2
CASSGGGQPYEKLFF
>TRBJ1-1|TRBD1|TRBV15
CATSAPRDRATEAFF
>TRBJ2-2|NA|TRBV6-2/TRBV6-3
CASSLDRGWAGELFF
>TRBJ2-1|NA|TRBV11-2
CASSFERGINEQFF
>TRBJ2-7|NA|TRBV20-1
CSASINSGSYEQYF